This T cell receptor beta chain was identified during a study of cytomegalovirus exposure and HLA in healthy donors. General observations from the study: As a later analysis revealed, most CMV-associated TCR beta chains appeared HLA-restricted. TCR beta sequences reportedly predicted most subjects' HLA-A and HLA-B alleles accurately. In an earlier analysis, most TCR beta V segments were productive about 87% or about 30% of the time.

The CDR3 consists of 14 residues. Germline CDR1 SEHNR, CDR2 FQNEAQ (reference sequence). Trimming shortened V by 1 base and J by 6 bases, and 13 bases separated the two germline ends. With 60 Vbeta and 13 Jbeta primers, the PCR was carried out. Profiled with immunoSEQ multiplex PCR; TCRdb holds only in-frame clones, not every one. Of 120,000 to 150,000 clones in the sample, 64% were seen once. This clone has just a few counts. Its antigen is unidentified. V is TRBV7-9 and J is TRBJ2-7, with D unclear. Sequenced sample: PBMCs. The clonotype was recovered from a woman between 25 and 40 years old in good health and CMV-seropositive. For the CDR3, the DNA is TGTGCCAGCAGCTTAGATTCCCGTGTAGCCGAGCAGTACTTC. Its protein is CASSLDSRVAEQYF.